Below are 4 T cell receptor beta chains sequenced from a single sample in a study of blood T cell repertoires in COVID-19. The protocol was immunoSEQ multiplex PCR, while the TCRdb copy is restricted to in-frame clones and leaves out a portion. The table lists 50,000 or so clones, 82% of them singletons. Sequencing used peripheral blood. These receptors all stem from a man between 40 and 49 years old with acute or convalescent COVID-19.

The rearrangement joins TRBV5-5 to TRBJ2-1; possible D gene TRBD1, 5 bases. Looked up from germline, CDR1 is SGHKS and CDR2 is YYEKEE (reference sequence). CDR3 length: 14 amino acids. Between the trimmed V and J ends, which lost 2 bases and 8 bases, there was a span of 14 bases. The CDR3 sequence: CASSLRQGWDEQFF. The CDR3 region has the DNA TGTGCCAGCAGCTTAAGGCAGGGATGGGATGAGCAGTTCTTC.

This sequence joins TRBV5-6 and TRBJ1-6, with 7 bases lining up with TRBD1. The CDR3 extends over 15 amino acids. V was clipped by 4 bases and J by 7 bases; unmatched bases: 8. Germline CDR1 reads SGHDT; CDR2 reads YYEEEE. CDR3 sequence: CASSAMDRLNSPLHF. Written as DNA, the CDR3 is TGTGCCAGCAGCGCCATGGACAGGTTAAATTCACCCCTCCACTTT.

The chain has TRBV24-1 and TRBJ1-2; D gene ambiguous. Trimming pared 4 bases from V and 1 base from J, leaving 6 bases between. The CDR3 consists of 13 residues. Germline-derived CDR1 and CDR2 are KGHDR and SFDVKD. The chain's CDR3 is CATSERDNYGYTF. In nucleotides, the CDR3 is TGTGCCACCAGTGAACGAGATAACTATGGCTACACCTTC.

The chain employs TRBV28 and TRBJ1-2; D call uncertain. Trimming removed 10 bases from V and 2 bases from J, with 8 bases in between. The germline CDR1 and CDR2 sequences are MDHEN and SYDVKM. The CDR3 has 11 residues. The CDR3 here is CATHRNYGYTF. The DNA of the CDR3 is TGTGCCACCCATCGGAACTATGGCTACACCTTC.